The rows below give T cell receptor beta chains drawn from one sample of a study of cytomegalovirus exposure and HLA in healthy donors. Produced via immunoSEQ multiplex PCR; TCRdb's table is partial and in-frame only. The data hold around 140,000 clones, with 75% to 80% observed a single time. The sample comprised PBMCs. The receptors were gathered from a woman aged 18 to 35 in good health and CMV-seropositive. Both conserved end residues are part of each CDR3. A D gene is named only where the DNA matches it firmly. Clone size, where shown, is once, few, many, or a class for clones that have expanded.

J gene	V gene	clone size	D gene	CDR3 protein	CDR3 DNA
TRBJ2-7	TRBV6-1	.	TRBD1	CARKGTGSYEQYF	TGTGCCAGGAAAGGGACAGGGTCCTACGAGCAGTACTTC
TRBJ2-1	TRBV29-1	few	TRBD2	CSVVDSGGAYNEQFF	TGCAGCGTTGTGGATAGCGGGGGGGCGTACAATGAGCAGTTCTTC
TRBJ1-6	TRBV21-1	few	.	CAIPRDSPLHF	TGTGCCATCCCCAGGGATTCACCCCTCCACTTT
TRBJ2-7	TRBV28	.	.	CASSLLAREQYF	TGTGCCAGCAGTTTACTAGCGAGGGAGCAGTACTTC
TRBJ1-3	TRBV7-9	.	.	CASSLMGSSGNTIYF	TGTGCCAGCAGCTTAATGGGGAGCTCTGGAAACACCATATATTTT
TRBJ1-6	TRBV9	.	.	CASSVESTYNSPLHF	TGTGCCAGCAGCGTAGAGAGCACCTATAATTCACCCCTCCACTTT
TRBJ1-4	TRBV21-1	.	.	CASSKGPGIATNEKLFF	TGTGCCAGCAGCAAAGGACCAGGAATCGCAACTAATGAAAAACTGTTTTTT
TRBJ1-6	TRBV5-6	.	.	CASGRRVEGSPLHF	TGTGCCAGCGGTAGGAGAGTCGAGGGTTCACCCCTCCACTTT
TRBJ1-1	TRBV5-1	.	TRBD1	CASSDRTGVNTEAFF	TGCGCCAGCAGCGACCGGACAGGGGTGAACACTGAAGCTTTCTTT
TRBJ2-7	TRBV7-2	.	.	CASSLVGSSYEQYF	TGTGCCAGCAGCTTAGTCGGTAGCTCCTACGAGCAGTACTTC
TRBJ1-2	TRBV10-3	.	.	CAISESRTNYGYTF	TGTGCCATCAGTGAGTCTCGTACTAACTATGGCTACACCTTC
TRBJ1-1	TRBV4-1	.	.	CASSQGQGNTEAFF	TGCGCCAGCAGCCAAGGGCAGGGTAACACTGAAGCTTTCTTT
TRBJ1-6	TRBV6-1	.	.	CALGRQRDSPLHF	TGTGCCCTGGGGCGGCAGCGAGATTCACCCCTCCACTTT
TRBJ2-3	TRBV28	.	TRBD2	CASSSGENTDTQYF	TGTGCCAGCAGTAGCGGGGAGAACACAGATACGCAGTATTTT
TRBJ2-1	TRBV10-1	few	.	CASSESLGEQFF	TGCGCCAGCAGTGAGTCGCTAGGTGAGCAGTTCTTC
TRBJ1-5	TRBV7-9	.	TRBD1	CASSGGQGDNNQPQHF	TGTGCCAGCAGCGGGGGACAGGGCGATAACAATCAGCCCCAGCATTTT
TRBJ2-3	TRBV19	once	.	CASSIDSIIELGPRTDTQYF	TGTGCCAGTAGTATAGATTCGATAATCGAGCTCGGCCCGCGGACAGATACGCAGTATTTT
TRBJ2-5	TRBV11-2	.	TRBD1	CASSLVVTGGIETQYF	TGTGCCAGCAGCTTAGTTGTGACAGGGGGCATAGAGACCCAGTACTTC
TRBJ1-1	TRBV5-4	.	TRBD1	CASRRGQPNTEAFF	TGTGCCAGCAGGAGGGGACAGCCGAACACTGAAGCTTTCTTT
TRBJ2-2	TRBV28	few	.	CASSLFTANTGELFF	TGTGCCAGCAGTTTATTTACAGCGAACACCGGGGAGCTGTTTTTT
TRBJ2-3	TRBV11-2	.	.	CASTGLSIGDTQYF	TGTGCCAGCACCGGACTTTCCATTGGTGATACGCAGTATTTT
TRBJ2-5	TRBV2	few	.	CASRTVPHETQYF	TGTGCCAGCAGGACAGTGCCCCATGAGACCCAGTACTTC
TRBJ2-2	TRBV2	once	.	CASTGSGELFF	TGTGCCAGCACGGGGTCCGGGGAGCTGTTTTTT
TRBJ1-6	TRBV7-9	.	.	CSSSHYEGMRNSPLHF	TGTTCCAGCAGTCATTATGAGGGCATGAGAAATTCACCCCTCCACTTT
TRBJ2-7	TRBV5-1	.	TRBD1	CASSLAVLGGQVRYEQYF	TGCGCCAGCAGCTTGGCGGTTTTGGGGGGACAGGTTCGCTACGAGCAGTACTTC
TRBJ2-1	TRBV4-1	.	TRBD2	CASSQHGLATDQQFF	TGCGCCAGCAGCCAACATGGACTAGCGACTGATCAGCAGTTCTTC
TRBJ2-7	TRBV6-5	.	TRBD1	CASSETGDRGEQYF	TGTGCCAGCAGTGAAACGGGGGACAGGGGCGAGCAGTACTTC
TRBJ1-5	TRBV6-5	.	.	CASSSERGSNQPQHF	TGTGCCAGCAGTTCAGAAAGGGGGAGCAATCAGCCCCAGCATTTT
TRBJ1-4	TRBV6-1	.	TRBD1	CASSAGGWDEKLFF	TGTGCCAGCAGCGCAGGGGGCTGGGATGAAAAACTGTTTTTT
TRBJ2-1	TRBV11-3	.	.	CASSPVRGDNEQFF	TGTGCCAGCAGCCCAGTGCGGGGAGACAATGAGCAGTTCTTC
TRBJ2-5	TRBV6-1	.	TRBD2	CASSEWRGGQTQYF	TGTGCCAGCAGTGAATGGCGGGGGGGGCAGACCCAGTACTTC
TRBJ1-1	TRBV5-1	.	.	CASSLGEGRGTEAFF	TGCGCCAGCAGCTTGGGTGAGGGGCGGGGGACTGAAGCTTTCTTT
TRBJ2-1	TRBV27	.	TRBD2	CASNSGGAYNEQFF	TGTGCCAGCAACAGCGGGGGGGCGTACAATGAGCAGTTCTTC
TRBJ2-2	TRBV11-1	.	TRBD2	CASSLTRLAGGPTGELFF	TGTGCCAGCAGCTTAACACGACTAGCGGGGGGACCCACCGGGGAGCTGTTTTTT
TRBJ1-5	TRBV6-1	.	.	CASSIAGGVNQPQHF	TGTGCCAGCAGCATCGCCGGGGGGGTCAATCAGCCCCAGCATTTT